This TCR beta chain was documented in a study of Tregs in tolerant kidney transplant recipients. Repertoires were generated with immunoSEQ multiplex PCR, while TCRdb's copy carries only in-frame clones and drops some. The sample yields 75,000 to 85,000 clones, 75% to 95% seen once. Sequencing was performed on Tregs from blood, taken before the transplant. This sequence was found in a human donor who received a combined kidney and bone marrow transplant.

The CDR3 is CASSLQAGVNYNEQFF. CDR3 bases: TGTGCCAGCAGTTTACAGGCGGGAGTTAACTACAATGAGCAGTTCTTC. The rearrangement links TRBV27 to TRBJ2-1; the match to TRBD2 covers 7 bases. There are 16 residues in the CDR3. J gave up 3 bases and V 2 bases, and 7 bases lay outside the gene matches. Germline CDR1 is MNHEY and CDR2 is SMNVEV (reference sequence).